These 5 T cell receptor beta chains share one sample of origin, sequenced in a study of shared clonotypes between healthy human individuals. TCRdb keeps only in-frame clones here, not all; method: immunoSEQ multiplex PCR. This sample has 750,000 to 1,000,000 clones, with almost 95% found just once. Naivety among CD8 cells was defined by CD45RO negativity and positive CCR7 selection, thereby excluding terminally differentiated effector memory CD45RA+ cells. The material sequenced was naive CD8+ T cells sorted from blood. These receptors all come from a man aged 25 to 45 in good health.

The chain has TRBV18 and TRBJ2-1; D is unclear. V was pared by 2 bases and J by 9 bases, with 14 bases between. Germline V gene sequence: CDR1 KGHSH, CDR2 LQKENI. The CDR3 runs 14 residues. The CDR3, as DNA: TGTGCCAGCTCACCAGACGTAGCAATGGGTGAGCAGTTCTTC. Translation gives CASSPDVAMGEQFF.

V is TRBV11-2 and J is TRBJ2-5, with a weak D call TRBD2 (6 bases). The CDR3 spans 17 residues. Germline V gene data show CDR1 as SGHAT and CDR2 as FQNNGV. V was clipped by 4 bases and J by 0 bases, with 18 bases between them. In DNA form, the CDR3 reads TGTGCCAGCAGCTCCACGGGTAGCGGAGCGTACCAAGAGACCCAGTACTTC. This codes for CASSSTGSGAYQETQYF.

The chain uses TRBV11-2 and TRBJ2-7, with TRBD1 as a possible D gene (6 bases). The germline V gene has CDR1 SGHAT and CDR2 FQNNGV. This CDR3 region has 13 residues. Between the trimmed V and J ends, which lost 6 bases and 12 bases, there was a span of 21 bases. CDR3 loop: CASSNVWGQRMYF. The CDR3 nucleotides are TGTGCCAGCAGTAATGTTTGGGGGCAGAGAATGTACTTC. Complete variable domain (other parts from reference TRBV11-2 and TRBJ2-7): EAGVAQSPRYKIIEKRQSVAFWCNPISGHATLYWYQQILGQGPKLLIQFQNNGVVDDSQLPKDRFSAERLKGVDSTLKIQPAKLEDSAVYLCASSNVWGQRMYFGPGTRLTVT.

The rearrangement links TRBV11-2 to TRBJ2-1; 8 nucleotides align to TRBD2. Per germline, CDR1 SGHAT and CDR2 FQNNGV. This CDR3 spans 14 amino acids. V shed 8 bases and J 8 bases; nucleotides not matched to a gene: 11. The CDR3: CASRGSGSYHEQFF. The DNA of the CDR3 is TGTGCCAGCCGAGGGAGCGGGAGTTATCATGAGCAGTTCTTC.

The rearrangement joins TRBV6-5 to TRBJ2-1; no firm D call. Germline V gene data show CDR1 as MNHEY and CDR2 as SVGAGI. The CDR3 covers 13 residues. Trimming removed 5 bases at V and 7 bases at J, with 12 bases between. The CDR3 loop reads CASSTRGANEQFF. The CDR3 DNA is TGTGCCAGCAGTACTCGAGGCGCGAATGAGCAGTTCTTC.